These T cell receptor beta chains were read from a single sample in a study of T cell responses to AZD1222 COVID-19 vaccine. Libraries were prepared by immunoSEQ multiplex PCR; TCRdb keeps only in-frame clonotypes and omits some of them. In the table there are tens of thousands of clones, nearly 90% of which are singletons. Source: peripheral blood, taken 28 days after the second AZD1222 dose. The source of these receptors is an adult who received the AZD1222 COVID-19 vaccine. The CDR3 runs from the conserved cysteine through the conserved F or W. The D gene is left open where the match is weak. Only some rows state a clone size, as once, few, many or a class for expanded clones.

v_gene	d_gene	abundance	j_gene	CDR3nt	CDR3aa
TRBV2	NA	NA	TRBJ2-7	TGTGCCAGCAGTGTTGGGGGCGGGTACGAGCAGTACTTC	CASSVGGGYEQYF
TRBV28	NA	few	TRBJ2-2	TGTGCCAGCAGTTATCCGGGGGGCCCGGGACAGGTGAACACCGGGGAGCTGTTTTTT	CASSYPGGPGQVNTGELFF
TRBV19	NA	NA	TRBJ1-3	TGTGCCAGTAGTACAGACTCTGGAAACACCATATATTTT	CASSTDSGNTIYF
TRBV19	TRBD1	NA	TRBJ2-4	TGTGCCAGTACCCACGACAGGGGAAACATTCAGTACTTC	CASTHDRGNIQYF
TRBV7-2	TRBD2	NA	TRBJ2-1	TGTGCCAGCAGCCCCTTTAGCGGGAACTCCTACAATGAGCAGTTCTTC	CASSPFSGNSYNEQFF
TRBV19	TRBD1	NA	TRBJ2-1	TGTGCCAGTAGTTTAGGACAGGGGGCCGCAAATGAGCAGTTCTTC	CASSLGQGAANEQFF
TRBV3-1/TRBV3-2	NA	NA	TRBJ2-7	TGTGCCAGCAGCCAAGGGAAGGACAAGCCGTACGAGCAGTACTTC	CASSQGKDKPYEQYF
TRBV5-1	NA	NA	TRBJ2-5	TGCGCCAGCAGCTTGGATTCGGTGTCAGGGGGGAAGACCCAGTACTTC	CASSLDSVSGGKTQYF
TRBV5-1	NA	NA	TRBJ2-3	TGCGCCAGCAGCGCTACAGGGTCCCGGAGCACAGATACGCAGTATTTT	CASSATGSRSTDTQYF
TRBV28	TRBD1	NA	TRBJ1-1	TGTGCCAGCATTAGGGGGCGGAGTCGCGCGGGACCTGAAGCTTTCTTT	CASIRGRSRAGPEAFF
TRBV14	TRBD2	NA	TRBJ2-2	TGTGCCAGCAGCCAAGCCGCTCTAGCGGGGAACACCGGGGAGCTGTTTTTT	CASSQAALAGNTGELFF
TRBV2	NA	NA	TRBJ1-4	TGTGCCAGCAGTCCTCAAGGGCGGCGATTAAATGAAAAACTGTTTTTT	CASSPQGRRLNEKLFF
TRBV30	TRBD1	NA	TRBJ1-2	TGTGCCTGGAGCCATGACAGGGGGGCGAATGGCTACACCTTC	CAWSHDRGANGYTF
TRBV15	TRBD1	once	TRBJ1-2	TGTGCCACCAGCAGAGCAAGGGACAGACCTTATGGCTACACCTTC	CATSRARDRPYGYTF
TRBV27	NA	NA	TRBJ1-4	TGTGCCAGCTCCAAGAGAACAACTAATGAAAAACTGTTTTTT	CASSKRTTNEKLFF
TRBV9	TRBD1	NA	TRBJ1-2	TGTGCCAGCAGCGTAGTCCCAGGGGGTGATGGCTACACCTTC	CASSVVPGGDGYTF
TRBV11-3	TRBD1	NA	TRBJ1-1	TGTGCCAGCAGCCCCCCGGGACAGGGGAACACTGAAGCTTTCTTT	CASSPPGQGNTEAFF
TRBV2	NA	NA	TRBJ1-2	TGTGCCAGCAGGGGGAGGGGGGACTATGGCTACACCTTC	CASRGRGDYGYTF
TRBV6-5	TRBD1	NA	TRBJ1-1	TGTGCCAGCAGACCGGGACAGGGGAACACTGAAGCTTTCTTT	CASRPGQGNTEAFF
TRBV19	NA	NA	TRBJ2-7	TGTGCCAGTAGTATGGGACTCCCGGGCTACGAGCAGTACTTC	CASSMGLPGYEQYF
TRBV5-1	NA	once	TRBJ2-2	TGCGCCAGCAGCTTGGTTGGGGGAGACACCGGGGAGCTGTTTTTT	CASSLVGGDTGELFF
TRBV10-3	TRBD1	NA	TRBJ1-2	TGTGCCATCAGTGAGTGGGACAGGACCCATAACTATGGCTACACCTTC	CAISEWDRTHNYGYTF
TRBV18	TRBD1	NA	TRBJ1-5	TGTGCCAGCTCACCCCGGACAGGGAAAAATCAGCCCCAGCATTTT	CASSPRTGKNQPQHF
TRBV2	NA	few	TRBJ2-7	TGTGCCAGCAGGTTAAGTAGCAACGAGCAGTACTTC	CASRLSSNEQYF
TRBV4-1	NA	few	TRBJ1-5	TGCGCCAGCAGCCAAGCGGGGGCGACTCAGCCCCAGCATTTT	CASSQAGATQPQHF
TRBV19	NA	NA	TRBJ1-5	TGTGCCAGTAGTACCCCCCCCCAGCAGCCCCAGCATTTT	CASSTPPQQPQHF
TRBV19	NA	NA	TRBJ2-3	TGTGCCAGTAGTATCCTGACCGGAGGGGGCACAGATACGCAGTATTTT	CASSILTGGGTDTQYF
TRBV7-2	TRBD1	NA	TRBJ2-7	TGTGCCAGCAGTGGCAGGGGGCTTTCCTACGAGCAGTACTTC	CASSGRGLSYEQYF
TRBV11-2	NA	NA	TRBJ1-1	TGTGCCAGCAGCTTAGAGAGGGGGGTTGAAGCTTTCTTT	CASSLERGVEAFF
TRBV27	NA	few	TRBJ2-7	TGTGCCAGCAGTTTTAGCGCCAGCCTGAGCTCCTACGAGCAGTACTTC	CASSFSASLSSYEQYF
TRBV25-1	NA	NA	TRBJ1-6	TGTGCCAGCAGTGAATATATAGGAAATTCACCCCTCCACTTT	CASSEYIGNSPLHF
TRBV6-2/TRBV6-3	NA	NA	TRBJ2-5	TGTGCCAGCAGTTCGGTAGAGACCCAGTACTTC	CASSSVETQYF
TRBV12-3/TRBV12-4	NA	NA	TRBJ1-2	TGTGCCAGCAGTTTGCAATTCCATGGCTACACCTTC	CASSLQFHGYTF
TRBV30	NA	once	TRBJ1-6	TGTGCCTGGAGTAACCCCCCGGGACGGAATTCACCCCTCCACTTT	CAWSNPPGRNSPLHF
TRBV4-1	TRBD1	NA	TRBJ2-7	TGCGCCAGCAGCCAAGGGGACAGGGGGCATAACGAGCAGTACTTC	CASSQGDRGHNEQYF
TRBV20-1	TRBD2	NA	TRBJ2-1	TGCAGTGCTAGTCTAGCGGGAGTCTACAATGAGCAGTTCTTC	CSASLAGVYNEQFF
TRBV27	NA	NA	TRBJ2-5	TGTGCCAGCAAAAAGGGGGCAGGGGGGCTGGAGACCCAGTACTTC	CASKKGAGGLETQYF
TRBV21-1	NA	NA	TRBJ2-4	TGTGCCAGCAGCAAAAGGCCAGGGCTCAAAAACATTCAGTACTTC	CASSKRPGLKNIQYF
TRBV5-1	TRBD1	few	TRBJ1-6	TGCGCCAGCAGCCCGGACAGGGTGCTCTCACCCCTCCACTTT	CASSPDRVLSPLHF
TRBV18	TRBD1	NA	TRBJ2-1	TGTGCCAGCTCCCGCGCAGGGGGCTCTCGGAACAATGAGCAGTTCTTC	CASSRAGGSRNNEQFF
TRBV4-1	TRBD1	NA	TRBJ1-2	TGCGCCAGCAGCCAAGACCTGGGACAGTTCTACACCTTC	CASSQDLGQFYTF
TRBV5-4	TRBD2	NA	TRBJ2-3	TGTGCCAGCGAGCGGGGGGACAGCACAGATACGCAGTATTTT	CASERGDSTDTQYF
TRBV19	NA	NA	TRBJ1-4	TGTGCCAGTAGTACGGGACTCCAGGTGGTGGAAAAACTGTTTTTT	CASSTGLQVVEKLFF
TRBV10-3	NA	NA	TRBJ2-7	TGTGCCATCAGTGATTTTTCAGAGCAGTACTTC	CAISDFSEQYF
TRBV2	TRBD1	NA	TRBJ1-1	TGTGCCAGCCTACAGGGGGCCGGCACTGAAGCTTTCTTT	CASLQGAGTEAFF
TRBV6-5	NA	NA	TRBJ1-3	TGTGCCAGCAGCATACAGGGACCTGGAAACACCATATATTTT	CASSIQGPGNTIYF
TRBV6-5	NA	NA	TRBJ1-4	TGTGCCAGCAGCCGGACGCACCAACCTTGGGAAAAACTGTTTTTT	CASSRTHQPWEKLFF
TRBV27	NA	NA	TRBJ2-4	TGTGCCAGTTCCGGGAACAACTTTGGAAACATTCAGTACTTC	CASSGNNFGNIQYF
TRBV6-2/TRBV6-3	NA	NA	TRBJ2-3	TGTGCCAGCAGCTCTTCCAGGGCAGATACGCAGTATTTT	CASSSSRADTQYF